This entry concerns a single T cell receptor beta chain. Its antigen is as yet unknown. Germline V gene data show CDR1 as SGHRS and CDR2 as YFSETQ. The CDR3 has 15 residues. V was trimmed by 0 bases and J by 3 bases, leaving 10 bases between them. This sample was taken from a study of cytotoxic CD8 clonotypes in ibrutinib-treated CLL. Targeted sequencing depth ranged from 1 in 200,000 to 1 in 1 million T cells. Sequencing was performed with immunoSEQ multiplex PCR; in TCRdb, only in-frame clones are kept and a portion is missing. The data contain 53,000 or so clones, roughly 54% of them seen just once; the ten biggest clones take up roughly a quarter. Study outcomes and limitations: Treatment saw public clonotypes, which were uncommon, either contract or stay stable. Clonality increased at ibrutinib response, then returned toward baseline at progression.

The receptor's source is a human donor with chronic lymphocytic leukemia. The chain is built from TRBV5-1 and TRBJ2-4; D tentatively reads TRBD1 or TRBD2 (6 bases each). The sample in question was PBMCs, obtained at disease progression, from a patient treated with ibrutinib. The DNA for the CDR3 is TGCGCCAGCAGCTTGGCCGGGGGCGACAAAAACATTCAGTACTTC. It yields the protein CASSLAGGDKNIQYF.